These 14 T cell receptor beta chains originate from one sample sequenced in a study of graft-versus-host responses after intestinal transplantation (dated by TCRdb to the early 2020s). For these receptors, no antigen is known. The time point label for this specimen denotes: cells obtained before transplantation from donor or recipient. The receptor library was made with the immunoSEQ multiplex PCR assay. Entries here come from immuneACCESS through TCRdb and include only in-frame sequences with V and J called. Some clones fail to appear in such tables; in the studies checked, an unresolved V gene covers under half of the shortfall, and the cause of the remainder is unknown. In this sample the table shows tens of thousands of clones, 91% of which occur a single time. The ten largest make up more than 0.095% of the sample. The source was unstimulated CD4+ T cells sorted from spleen or lymph node cells, collected before intestinal transplant. These TCRs come from a human donor who received an intestinal transplant.

The V gene is TRBV7-2, the J gene TRBJ2-3; D perhaps matches TRBD2 (5 bases). V gave up 5 bases and J gave up 2 bases, with 14 bases separating them. CDR3 length: 15 residues. Germline V gene sequence: CDR1 SGHTA, CDR2 FQGNSA. CDR3 residues: CASSAQRLNTDTQYF. As DNA, the CDR3 is TGTGCCAGCAGCGCTCAACGACTAAACACAGATACGCAGTATTTT.

V usage is TRBV5-1 and J usage is TRBJ2-7; TRBD1 agrees at 9 bases. Germline V gene sequence: CDR1 SGHRS, CDR2 YFSETQ. CDR3 length equals 15 residues. Trimming at V came to 0 bases and at J to 2 bases, leaving 3 bases not matched to a gene. The CDR3 loop reads CASSLGGQGTYEQYF. The CDR3 DNA reads as TGCGCCAGCAGCTTGGGAGGACAGGGGACCTACGAGCAGTACTTC.

The chain employs TRBV10-3 and TRBJ2-3; TRBD2 is a possible D gene (5 bases). The CDR3 runs 13 residues. The ends were cut back, 10 bases at V and 3 bases at J, with 14 bases in the middle. The germline V gene has CDR1 ENHRY and CDR2 SYGVKD. The CDR3 sequence: CATTGSVTDTQYF. Written as DNA, the CDR3 is TGTGCCACCACGGGGTCGGTTACAGATACGCAGTATTTT.

In DNA form, the CDR3 reads TGTGCCAGCAGCTTAGTAGGGGGCACTGAAGCTTTCTTT. Residues: CASSLVGGTEAFF. The V call is TRBV11-2, the J call TRBJ1-1; weak D call: TRBD1 (6 bases). The CDR3 totals 13 residues. CDR1 is SGHAT, CDR2 FQNNGV, per germline. Trimming left V 1 base short and J 4 bases short, with 7 bases between. The full variable domain, completed using reference TRBV11-2 and TRBJ1-1, is EAGVAQSPRYKIIEKRQSVAFWCNPISGHATLYWYQQILGQGPKLLIQFQNNGVVDDSQLPKDRFSAERLKGVDSTLKIQPAKLEDSAVYLCASSLVGGTEAFFGQGTRLTVV.

This rearrangement joins TRBV10-1 to TRBJ2-1, with 8 bases identical to TRBD2. From germline, CDR1 is WNHNN and CDR2 SYGVQD (reference sequence). The CDR3 consists of 14 residues. The trim removed 4 bases at V and 9 bases at J, leaving 8 bases unmatched. CDR3 coding DNA: TGCGCCAGCAGTGCCCAGCGGGGGAGGAGTGAGCAGTTCTTC. Residues: CASSAQRGRSEQFF.

The J gene is TRBJ2-3, the V gene TRBV7-2, with D possibly being TRBD2 (6 bases). Looked up from germline, CDR1 is SGHTA and CDR2 is FQGNSA. Trimming pared 5 bases from V and 2 bases from J, leaving 11 bases between. The CDR3 consists of 14 residues. The DNA of the CDR3 is TGTGCCAGCAGCGGGAGGCACTACACAGATACGCAGTATTTT. Translating it yields CASSGRHYTDTQYF.

This sequence joins TRBV5-1 and TRBJ2-3; 13 nucleotides line up with TRBD2. The J segment lost 0 bases and the V segment lost 0 bases, leaving 7 bases of the junction unmatched. The CDR3 is 19 amino acids. Germline lookup yields CDR1 SGHRS and CDR2 YFSETQ. CDR3 bases: TGCGCCAGCAGCTTGGACCCGGGACTAGCGGGGAGAAGCACAGATACGCAGTATTTT. Its protein product is CASSLDPGLAGRSTDTQYF.

V is TRBV7-6 and J is TRBJ2-7, with D possibly TRBD2 on 6 matching bases. V lost 2 bases to trimming and J lost 2 bases, with 16 bases between them. The CDR3 spans 16 residues. Germline lookup yields CDR1 SGHVS and CDR2 FNYEAQ. The CDR3 region has the DNA TGTGCCAGCAGCTTACGACTGGGGGAGGAGGCCTACGAGCAGTACTTC. Its translation: CASSLRLGEEAYEQYF.

This clone was seen only once. V usage is TRBV5-1 and J usage is TRBJ1-2; 10 positions match TRBD1. Trimming at V came to 4 bases and at J to 8 bases, leaving 11 bases not matched to a gene. This CDR3 is built from 15 residues. CDR1 SGHRS and CDR2 YFSETQ come from the germline V gene. CDR3 residues: CASSGRDRGRFGYTF. The CDR3 DNA follows: TGCGCCAGCAGCGGAAGAGACAGGGGGCGCTTCGGCTACACCTTC. The variable domain in full, completed from reference TRBV5-1 and TRBJ1-2, reads KAGVTQTPRYLIKTRGQQVTLSCSPISGHRSVSWYQQTPGQGLQFLFEYFSETQRNKGNFPGRFSGRQFSNSRSEMNVSTLELGDSALYLCASSGRDRGRFGYTFGSGTRLTVV.

The chain combines TRBV9 with TRBJ2-5, with 9 positions matching TRBD1. The CDR3 runs 14 residues. Germline loops: CDR1 SGDLS, CDR2 YYNGEE. Trimming took 3 bases from V and 5 from J; bases not matched to a gene: 5. The CDR3 DNA is TGTGCCAGCAGCGCAAACAGGGGGCCGGAGACCCAGTACTTC. Translating it yields CASSANRGPETQYF. The variable domain in full, completed from reference TRBV9 and TRBJ2-5, reads DSGVTQTPKHLITATGQRVTLRCSPRSGDLSVYWYQQSLDQGLQFLIQYYNGEERAKGNILERFSAQQFPDLHSELNLSSLELGDSALYFCASSANRGPETQYFGPGTRLLVL.

V is TRBV6-5 and J is TRBJ2-7; 7 nucleotides match TRBD2. The V gene's germline CDR1 is MNHEY and CDR2 SVGAGI. V lost 4 bases and J lost 9; bases outside the gene matches: 9. The CDR3 sequence is 13 residues long. The CDR3 loop reads CASSSGRTDGQYF. The CDR3 DNA follows: TGTGCCAGCAGTTCCGGGAGGACCGACGGGCAGTACTTC.

This chain links TRBV6-4 with TRBJ2-6; TRBD2 might be the D (5 bases). In germline, CDR1 is MRHNA, CDR2 SNTAGT. The V end was cut by 5 bases, the J end by 6 bases, with 11 bases between. CDR3 size: 14 residues. The CDR3 bases are TGTGCCAGCAGTCGGGATGAGGAGGCCAACGTCCTGACTTTC. Amino acids: CASSRDEEANVLTF.

The J gene is TRBJ1-1, the V gene TRBV4-3, with TRBD1 matching over 7 bases. V was clipped by 0 bases and J by 6 bases; unmatched bases: 4. The CDR3 has 14 residues. Germline CDR1 reads LGHNA; CDR2 reads YSLEER. CDR3 protein: CASSQDWDSSEAFF. The CDR3 nucleotides read TGCGCCAGCAGCCAAGATTGGGACAGCTCTGAAGCTTTCTTT.

This chain uses TRBV7-8 with TRBJ1-3; the D is unclear. V lost 3 bases and J 6 bases, leaving 3 bases between the germline ends. There are 11 residues in the CDR3. Germline V lookup: CDR1 SGHVS, CDR2 FQNEAQ. DNA of the CDR3: TGTGCCAGCAGCTTTAAAAACACCATATATTTT. It is translated as CASSFKNTIYF.